Below are 6 T cell receptor beta chains sequenced from a single sample in a study of blood T cell repertoires in COVID-19. Some clones are missing from TCRdb's copy, which holds only in-frame ones; the method was immunoSEQ multiplex PCR. The sample includes some 450,000 clones, around 90% of them seen just once. The sequenced material came from peripheral blood. The receptor source for this set is a man aged 18 to 30 with COVID-19, enrolled during active disease.

The V gene is TRBV5-1, the J gene TRBJ2-2, with 8 bases aligning to TRBD2. The trim removed 5 bases at V and 2 bases at J, leaving 5 bases unmatched. The germline V gene encodes CDR1 SGHRS and CDR2 YFSETQ. This CDR3 region has 15 residues. CDR3 nucleotide sequence: TGCGCCAGCAGACCTACTAGCGGAAACACCGGGGAGCTGTTTTTT. As protein: CASRPTSGNTGELFF.

V gene TRBV15 combines with J gene TRBJ1-1, with TRBD1 identical over 9 bases. The CDR3 loop spans 16 amino acids. V lost 1 base and J lost 6; bases outside the gene matches: 9. Germline V gene sequence: CDR1 LNHNV, CDR2 YYDKDF (reference sequence). CDR3 bases: TGTGCCACCAGCAGAGGGGGACAGGGTAAATATGCTGAAGCTTTCTTT. It is translated as CATSRGGQGKYAEAFF.

This clone was observed once. V usage is TRBV10-2 and J usage is TRBJ2-1; the match to TRBD1 covers 7 bases. The CDR3 sequence is 15 residues long. Germline V gene lookup returns CDR1 WSHSY and CDR2 SAAADI. The ends lost 4 bases at V and 6 bases at J; junction bases unmatched: 9. In DNA form, the CDR3 reads TGCGCCAGCAGTGTCCAACGGACAGGCGTCAATGAGCAGTTCTTC. Its protein is CASSVQRTGVNEQFF.

The chain is built from TRBV28 and TRBJ2-4; no firm D call. Germline V gene lookup returns CDR1 MDHEN and CDR2 SYDVKM. CDR3 length equals 17 residues. V dropped 0 bases and J dropped 0 bases, with 12 bases sitting between them. CDR3 loop: CASSLWAGAIAKNIQYF. The CDR3 coding sequence is TGTGCCAGCAGTTTATGGGCCGGAGCAATAGCCAAAAACATTCAGTACTTC.

This chain links TRBV2 with TRBJ1-5, with 10 bases aligning to TRBD1. The CDR3 consists of 14 residues. Trimming at V came to 6 bases and at J to 8 bases, leaving 7 bases not matched to a gene. Germline assignment: CDR1 SNHLY and CDR2 FYNNEI. The CDR3 sequence is CASRGDRGWEPQHF. Written as DNA, the CDR3 is TGTGCCAGCAGAGGGGACAGGGGTTGGGAGCCCCAGCATTTT.

This chain connects TRBV5-1 to TRBJ2-2; a possible D gene is TRBD2 (5 bases). Trimming cost V 0 bases and J 6 bases, with 9 bases left between them. The CDR3 has 14 residues. CDR1 is SGHRS and CDR2 is YFSETQ in the germline V gene. CDR3 DNA sequence: TGCGCCAGCAGCTTGGCCATCGGGGCCGGGGAGCTGTTTTTT. Encoded protein: CASSLAIGAGELFF.